Shown below are 13 T cell receptor beta chains from a single sample sequenced in a study of OX40 agonist ivuxolimab in advanced cancers. Using immunoSEQ multiplex PCR, the repertoire was profiled, and TCRdb retains in-frame clones only, with some absent. The data contain 75,000 to 80,000 clones, about 84% of them seen just once; the ten biggest clones take up 3.5% to 6%. Sequencing was performed on CD4+ or CD8+ T cells sorted from blood, taken in a trial of the OX40 agonist ivuxolimab. These receptors were collected from an adult with an advanced solid tumor such as melanoma, head and neck, liver or kidney cancer.

The chain has TRBV11-2 and TRBJ2-1; 10 nucleotides agree with TRBD2. V shed 1 base and J 4 bases; nucleotides not matched to a gene: 10. The CDR3 runs to 18 residues. The V gene's germline CDR1 is SGHAT and CDR2 FQNNGV. The CDR3 reads CASSLAGTLAGKYNEQFF. CDR3 coding DNA: TGTGCCAGCAGCTTAGCTGGGACACTAGCGGGGAAATACAATGAGCAGTTCTTC.

In this sample, this clone turned up once. This chain connects TRBV27 to TRBJ2-1; D is tentatively TRBD1 or TRBD2 (5 bases each). Deletions cut 4 bases from V and 3 bases from J, with 16 bases between. The CDR3 extends over 16 amino acids. The V gene's germline CDR1 is MNHEY and CDR2 SMNVEV (reference sequence). CDR3 amino acids: CASSSARDRYYNEQFF. CDR3 DNA: TGTGCCAGCAGTTCGGCCCGGGACCGCTACTACAATGAGCAGTTCTTC.

The chain uses TRBV4-2 and TRBJ2-7, with D possibly TRBD1 on 6 matching bases. The V end was cut by 0 bases, the J end by 2 bases, with 17 bases between. Germline V gives CDR1 LGHNA, CDR2 YNFKEQ. The CDR3 consists of 17 residues. The CDR3 bases are TGTGCCAGCAGCCAAGATGGGGACACCCCGTGGACCTACGAGCAGTACTTC. As protein: CASSQDGDTPWTYEQYF.

V usage is TRBV5-6 and J usage is TRBJ1-2, with 9 bases matching TRBD1. With V trimmed by 0 bases and J by 4 bases, 7 bases remained unmatched. The CDR3 loop spans 16 amino acids. From germline, CDR1 is SGHDT and CDR2 YYEEEE. In DNA, the CDR3 is TGTGCCAGCAGCTTGGCCGGGGACAGGGCTGGCTATGGCTACACCTTC. It yields the protein CASSLAGDRAGYGYTF.

A few counts support this clone. The V call is TRBV14, the J call TRBJ1-1; 7 bases match TRBD1. V lost 4 bases to trimming and J lost 4 bases; unmatched junction nucleotides: 6. The CDR3 covers 14 residues. Germline loops: CDR1 SGHDN, CDR2 FVKESK. The CDR3 nucleotides read TGTGCCAGCAGCCCCTCTCCAGGGGGCACTGAAGCTTTCTTT. Translated: CASSPSPGGTEAFF.

This chain connects TRBV28 to TRBJ2-7, with D perhaps matching TRBD2 (5 bases). Germline V gene lookup returns CDR1 MDHEN and CDR2 SYDVKM. Trimming left V 6 bases short and J 0 bases short, with 15 bases between. This CDR3 is 15 amino acids long. The CDR3 here is CASRKWTSSSYEQYF. The CDR3 DNA is TGTGCCAGCAGGAAATGGACTTCAAGCTCCTACGAGCAGTACTTC.

The V call is TRBV27, the J call TRBJ2-7; D not resolved. The CDR3 consists of 15 residues. CDR1 is MNHEY, CDR2 SMNVEV, per germline (reference sequence). Between the trimmed V and J ends, which lost 6 bases and 0 bases, there was a span of 15 bases. The CDR3 loop reads CASSPWTLSSYEQYF. CDR3 sequence (DNA): TGTGCCAGCAGCCCGTGGACCCTCAGCTCCTACGAGCAGTACTTC.

The gene calls are TRBV5-6 and TRBJ2-7; 7 bases are shared with TRBD1. Germline values: CDR1 SGHDT, CDR2 YYEEEE. J lost 4 bases, V lost 4 bases, and 8 bases had no gene match. The CDR3 is 14 residues long. CDR3: CASSGEGAAYEQYF. The CDR3 bases are TGTGCCAGCAGCGGAGAGGGGGCCGCATACGAGCAGTACTTC.

V is TRBV19 and J is TRBJ2-7; D gene unclear. Trimming stripped 3 bases from V and 6 bases from J, with 15 bases between. The CDR3 covers 14 residues. Germline assignment: CDR1 LNHDA and CDR2 SQIVND (reference sequence). DNA of the CDR3: TGTGCCAGTAGTATGAGTCTTTGGGGTCTCGAGCAGTACTTC. Its translation is CASSMSLWGLEQYF.

V gene TRBV7-9 combines with J gene TRBJ2-3, with 9 bases lining up with TRBD2. The germline V gene has CDR1 SEHNR and CDR2 FQNEAQ (reference sequence). The ends lost 1 base at V and 1 base at J; junction bases unmatched: 3. This CDR3 spans 16 amino acids. CDR3 sequence reads: CASSLGLADRTDTQYF. The CDR3 DNA reads TGTGCCAGCAGCTTAGGACTAGCGGACCGCACAGATACGCAGTATTTT.

The chain links TRBV11-2 to TRBJ1-1, with 7 bases aligning to TRBD1. Germline CDR1 SGHAT, CDR2 FQNNGV. The CDR3 sequence is 14 residues long. J gave up 1 base and V 5 bases, and 4 bases lay outside the gene matches. This chain's CDR3 is CASSTNRGNTEAFF. In DNA form, the CDR3 reads TGTGCCAGCAGCACTAACAGGGGGAACACTGAAGCTTTCTTT. The whole variable domain, filled in from reference TRBV11-2 and TRBJ1-1, reads EAGVAQSPRYKIIEKRQSVAFWCNPISGHATLYWYQQILGQGPKLLIQFQNNGVVDDSQLPKDRFSAERLKGVDSTLKIQPAKLEDSAVYLCASSTNRGNTEAFFGQGTRLTVV.

This clone was detected only once. The chain uses TRBV30 and TRBJ2-5, with 10 bases identical to TRBD2. CDR3 length: 13 amino acids. The J segment lost 5 bases and the V segment lost 0 bases, leaving 0 bases of the junction unmatched. The germline V gene encodes CDR1 GTSNPN and CDR2 SVGIG (reference sequence). For the CDR3, the DNA is TGTGCCTGGAGTGTTAGCGGGGGGGAGACCCAGTACTTC. This codes for CAWSVSGGETQYF.

The rearrangement links TRBV25-1 to TRBJ1-1; TRBD1 might be the D (5 bases). Germline V CDR1 and CDR2: MGHDK, SYGVNS. The CDR3 is 15 residues long. Between the trimmed V and J ends, which lost 1 base and 4 bases, there was a span of 13 bases. CDR3 in amino acids: CASSEWGGRGTEAFF. The CDR3 coding sequence is TGTGCCAGCAGTGAATGGGGAGGGAGGGGCACTGAAGCTTTCTTT.